The 13 T cell receptor beta chains reported below all come from one sample, sequenced in a study of T cells after yellow fever vaccination (dated by TCRdb to about 2019). The receptor library was made with 5' RACE. Sequencing was performed on an Illumina NovaSeq 6000. TCRdb redid the processing of the public reads, applying fastp at Q25 and MiXCR, and retained in-frame beta chains. Each CDR3 protein gets just one entry, which takes the most common genes and DNA from the rows behind it. The sample records approximately 260,000 distinct CDR3 sequences, about 5.2% of which are singletons. Of the sample, 2.5% to 4% is held by the ten largest clones. The treatment or condition label on this specimen signifies: live attenuated yellow fever vaccine strain. Sequencing was performed on CD4+ T cells sorted from PBMCs, taken on the day of the yellow fever booster vaccination. The receptors stem from a man between 18 and 29 years old who received the YFV17D yellow fever vaccine.

This clonotype was detected ten times or more. The rearrangement joins TRBV10-3 to TRBJ1-1; tentative D call: TRBD1 (5 bases). The V end was cut by 4 bases, the J end by 2 bases, with 8 bases between. The CDR3 covers 13 residues. The germline V gene encodes CDR1 ENHRY and CDR2 SYGVKD. CDR3 in amino acids: CAISAGGNTEAFF. Written as DNA, the CDR3 is TGTGCCATCAGTGCTGGGGGTAACACTGAAGCTTTCTTT.

This clonotype showed up many times. The chain links TRBV7-2 to TRBJ1-1; D is unresolved. The germline gives CDR1 SGHTA, CDR2 FQGNSA. Trimming took off 3 bases at V and 0 bases at J, with 8 bases between the two ends. The CDR3 is 14 residues long. CDR3 nucleotide sequence: TGTGCCAGCAGCTTCCTAGTAGTGAACACTGAAGCTTTCTTT. The encoded protein is CASSFLVVNTEAFF. The full variable domain, its missing parts supplied by reference TRBV7-2 and TRBJ1-1, is GAGVSQSPSNKVTEKGKDVELRCDPISGHTALYWYRQSLGQGLEFLIYFQGNSAPDKSGLPSDRFSAERTGGSVSTLTIQRTQQEDSAVYLCASSFLVVNTEAFFGQGTRLTVV.

This clonotype was observed at least ten times. The V call is TRBV9, the J call TRBJ2-1; maybe TRBD2 (5 bases). The CDR3 is 12 residues long. CDR1 is SGDLS and CDR2 is YYNGEE in the germline V gene. V lost 5 bases and J 5 bases, leaving 8 bases between the germline ends. The DNA for the CDR3 is TGTGCCAGCAGTGCGAGGGACAATGAGCAGTTCTTC. Amino acid sequence: CASSARDNEQFF.

In this sample, this clonotype turned up a few times. The rearrangement links TRBV5-1 to TRBJ1-1; D is uncertain. Germline V gene sequence: CDR1 SGHRS, CDR2 YFSETQ. The CDR3 covers 13 residues. V dropped 0 bases and J dropped 9 bases, with 12 bases sitting between them. The CDR3 nucleotides are TGCGCCAGCAGCTTGGTGGGTAGCCGTCAAGCTTTCTTT. Residues: CASSLVGSRQAFF.

This clonotype occurred many times. This chain uses TRBV12-3 or TRBV12-4 with TRBJ2-3; 9 bases match TRBD1. The CDR3 totals 16 residues. J gave up 2 bases and V 5 bases, and 8 bases lay outside the gene matches. CDR3 sequence: CASSAGTGWATDTQYF. Written as DNA, the CDR3 is TGTGCCAGCAGTGCGGGGACAGGGTGGGCCACAGATACGCAGTATTTT.

The chain recombines TRBV7-2 with TRBJ1-5; no definite D call. V lost 1 base and J lost 1, with 5 bases in between. Per germline, CDR1 SGHTA and CDR2 FQGNSA. The CDR3 covers 14 residues. The CDR3 spells CASSLDASNQPQHF. CDR3 DNA: TGTGCCAGCAGCTTAGATGCCAGCAATCAGCCCCAGCATTTT.

This clonotype was recorded many times. The CDR3: CASSAFRTDTQYF. The DNA of the CDR3 is TGTGCCAGCAGCGCATTCCGAACAGATACGCAGTATTTT. The genes are TRBV5-8 and TRBJ2-3; D is unclear. V was trimmed by 4 bases and J by 3 bases, leaving 9 bases between them. Germline V gives CDR1 SGHTS, CDR2 YDEGEE. The CDR3 spans 13 residues.

This clonotype was detected a few times. The rearrangement links TRBV6-1 to TRBJ1-6; D is undetermined. Looked up from germline, CDR1 is MNHNS and CDR2 is SASEGT. The CDR3 loop spans 15 amino acids. V was trimmed by 8 bases and J by 4 bases, leaving 15 bases between them. This CDR3 is CASSLERGYNSPLHF. Here the CDR3 DNA reads TGTGCCAGCTCCCTTGAAAGAGGATATAATTCACCCCTCCACTTT.

This clonotype was recorded many times. V gene TRBV7-9 combines with J gene TRBJ2-1; 7 nucleotides agree with TRBD1. The germline V gene encodes CDR1 SEHNR and CDR2 FQNEAQ (reference sequence). CDR3 length: 17 residues. With V trimmed by 5 bases and J by 1 base, 11 bases remained unmatched. The CDR3 DNA reads as TGTGCCAGCAGCCCCCCTGCAGGGGGACCTTCCTACAATGAGCAGTTCTTC. It translates to CASSPPAGGPSYNEQFF.

This clonotype turned up a few times. V is TRBV7-6 and J is TRBJ1-5; 10 bases are shared with TRBD1. Per the germline V gene, CDR1 is SGHVS and CDR2 is FNYEAQ. Germline trimming cut 4 bases from V and 10 bases from J; bases unmatched to any gene: 4. This CDR3 has 13 residues. CDR3 DNA sequence: TGTGCCAGCAGCTCCGGGACAGGGGTACCCCAGCATTTT. Its protein is CASSSGTGVPQHF.

The chain combines TRBV5-1 with TRBJ2-5, with 9 nucleotides matching TRBD2. CDR1 and CDR2 from the germline V gene are SGHRS and YFSETQ. This CDR3 has 17 amino acids. J lost 1 base, V lost 2 bases, and 9 bases had no gene match. As DNA, the CDR3 is TGCGCCAGCAGCTTTACCCTCGGCGGGGGGGTCCAAGAGACCCAGTACTTC. Translating it yields CASSFTLGGGVQETQYF.

This clonotype has only a few counts. The DNA is left out, because the CDR3 cannot be placed on it with certainty; the CDR3 is given as TCRdb lists it. The chain links TRBV30 to TRBJ2-2; the table gives TRBD1 as D, unverified against the DNA. The V gene's germline CDR1 is GTSNPN and CDR2 SVGIG (reference sequence). The CDR3 totals 14 residues, both ends included. CDR3 protein: CASPTGNTGELFFF.

The chain joins TRBV24-1 to TRBJ1-1, with D possibly matching TRBD1 (5 bases). CDR1 KGHDR and CDR2 SFDVKD come from the germline V gene. V lost 7 bases to trimming and J lost 1 base, with 12 bases between them. The CDR3 is made up of 14 amino acids. The CDR3: CATRGTGGNTEAFF. The CDR3 region has the DNA TGTGCCACCAGGGGCACCGGGGGGAACACTGAAGCTTTCTTT.